Below are 4 T cell receptor beta chains sequenced from a single sample in a study of Tregs in tolerant kidney transplant recipients. This table comes from immunoSEQ multiplex PCR, and its TCRdb copy is limited to in-frame clones, with some not included. This sample's table reports about 14,000 clones. Recipients received nonmyeloablative bone marrow transplants from related graft donors, with transient mixed chimerism. Sequenced here: CD8+ T cells from blood (PBMCs), sampled 6 months after the transplant. All receptors come from a human patient who received a combined kidney and bone marrow transplant. The graft donor may have contributed some T cells.

Details on this clone: The CDR3 extends 3 residues past the end of the read, so its final part is completed from the germline J gene. This chain links TRBV29-1 with TRBJ2-7; D possibly corresponds to TRBD2 (5 bases). The CDR3 consists of 14 residues. The ends were cut back, 7 bases at V and 2 bases at J, with 18 bases in the middle. Germline-derived CDR1 and CDR2 are SQVTM and ANQGSEA. The CDR3 sequence is CSAEVGVTTYEQYF. CDR3 bases read: TGCAGCGCTGAGGTCGGGGTTACCACCTACGAG.

Of note for this clone: The sequenced fragment ends 3 residues before the CDR3 boundary, so the rest is inferred from the germline J gene. This sequence joins TRBV5-1 and TRBJ2-3; 12 bases align to TRBD2. V shed 0 bases and J 4 bases; nucleotides not matched to a gene: 3. The CDR3 spans 16 residues. The germline V gene has CDR1 SGHRS and CDR2 YFSETQ. The chain's CDR3 is CASSLGLAGVADTQYF. The sequenced CDR3 bases are TGCGCCAGCAGCTTGGGACTAGCGGGAGTGGCAGATACG.

For this clone: The CDR3 is cut off 3 residues early in the read; its end comes from the germline J gene. This chain links TRBV19 with TRBJ2-1, with 8 bases lining up with TRBD2. This CDR3 contains 18 residues. Germline V gene data show CDR1 as LNHDA and CDR2 as SQIVND (reference sequence). Trimming removed 3 bases from V and 8 bases from J; junction bases left unmatched: 18. The sequenced CDR3 bases are TGTGCCAGTAGTATGGTCCTTAGCGGGACCGCAATGGGGGATGAG. Amino acid sequence: CASSMVLSGTAMGDE. The whole CDR3 protein reads CASSMVLSGTAMGDEQFF.

As regards this clone: The missing CDR3 end, 3 residues past where the read stops, is filled in from the germline J gene. The rearrangement links TRBV5-1 to TRBJ1-2, with 7 bases identical to TRBD1. CDR3 length equals 14 residues. Germline V lookup: CDR1 SGHRS, CDR2 YFSETQ. The V segment lost 4 bases and the J segment 3 bases; nucleotides outside the gene matches: 6. The sequenced CDR3 bases are TGCGCCAGCAGCCGGTACAGGGGTGACTATGGC. Translation: CASSRYRGDYG. The full CDR3 protein reads CASSRYRGDYGYTF.